The TCR beta chain under discussion was sequenced for a study of blood T cell repertoires in COVID-19 (dated by TCRdb to 2020 to 2021). A note on the overall study: Samples from collaborators originated in the United States, Italy and Spain and spanned both the acute and convalescent phases of COVID-19. The prospective study material was composed of cDNA or gDNA derived from T cells, B-cell-depleted T cells, or PBMCs. The samples were drawn from two sources: the first 160 participants of the ongoing ImmuneRACE study, and over 950 subjects contributed by 6 global collaborators. HLA class I and class II types, where available, came from metadata supplied by the sample provider rather than from assay-based typing. Nearly every sample came with metadata listing a de-identified subject ID, COVID-19 status, age in years and sex. The dataset comprised deeply sampled blood TCRbeta repertoires from subjects exposed to, actively infected with, or recovered from COVID-19. The repertoires were released in a freely available public database intended as a resource for research on the immune response to SARS-CoV-2.

As concerns this clone: The target of this receptor is not known. No much larger clone exists at a distance of one base, and base qualities are not known.

The CDR3 runs 15 residues from the cysteine to the phenylalanine. CDR3 DNA is the only sequence kept; it has 45 bases, read in frame from the first base. V is cut back by 6 bases and J by 6 bases, with 14 bases in the junction unmatched. Sequences LGHDT (CDR1) and YNNKEL (CDR2) are obtained from the germline V gene (reference sequence). Collaborating institutions collected whole blood in K2EDTA tubes following their own protocols. For TCRbeta analysis, collaborators shipped samples in one of three forms: frozen whole blood, isolated PBMCs, or DNA extracted from either of those sample types. Findings and caveats that apply to the study as a whole: Clinical and demographic metadata were provided uncurated, with the amount varying by source and participant.

TCRbeta CDR3 regions were amplified from genomic DNA using the immunoSEQ Assay, a bias-controlled multiplex PCR. The original methods were these. Nucleated cell counts per sample were estimated from amplification of reference gene primers within the assay. To quantify the absolute abundance of each unique TCRbeta CDR3 rearrangement, sequence reads were collapsed and filtered. For each sample, productive Simpson clonality was calculated as the square root of Simpson's diversity index across productive rearrangements. TCRdb holds this immuneACCESS table with in-frame rearrangements only. Some clones are missing; in checked studies, unresolved V genes explain under half, and the rest has no known cause. That table gives V, J and clone size, and the DNA gave D and trimming. The sample profile shows approximately 39,000 clones; 75% to 90% of them were found once. The top ten hold nearly 25% of the sample.

The clonotype was recovered from a man in his fifties or sixties with active or convalescent COVID-19. The chain links TRBV3-1 (or the pseudogene TRBV3-2) with TRBJ2-7; TRBD1 aligns with 7 central bases. Material: peripheral blood. The bases are TGTGCCAGCAGGAAATTCGGACAGGCGGCGGGCGAGCAGTACTTC. The encoded protein is CASRKFGQAAGEQYF.